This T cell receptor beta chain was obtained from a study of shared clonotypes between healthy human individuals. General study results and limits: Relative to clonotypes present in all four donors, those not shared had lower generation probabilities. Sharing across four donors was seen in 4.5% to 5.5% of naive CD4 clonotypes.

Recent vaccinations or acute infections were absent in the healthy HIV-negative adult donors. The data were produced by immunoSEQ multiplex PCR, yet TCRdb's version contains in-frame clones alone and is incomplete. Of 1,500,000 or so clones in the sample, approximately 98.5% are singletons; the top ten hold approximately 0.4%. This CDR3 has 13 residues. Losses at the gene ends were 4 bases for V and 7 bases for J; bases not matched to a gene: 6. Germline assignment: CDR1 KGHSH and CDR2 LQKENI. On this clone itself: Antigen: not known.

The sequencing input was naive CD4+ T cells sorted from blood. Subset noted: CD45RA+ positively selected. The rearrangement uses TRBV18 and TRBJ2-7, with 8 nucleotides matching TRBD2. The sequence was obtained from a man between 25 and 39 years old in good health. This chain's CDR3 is CASSQSGSGEQYF. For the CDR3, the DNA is TGTGCCAGCTCACAGAGCGGGAGTGGTGAGCAGTACTTC. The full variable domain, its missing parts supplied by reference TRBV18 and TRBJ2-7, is NAGVMQNPRHLVRRRGQEARLRCSPMKGHSHVYWYRQLPEEGLKFMVYLQKENIIDESGMPKERFSAEFPKEGPSILRIQQVVRGDSAAYFCASSQSGSGEQYFGPGTRLTVT.